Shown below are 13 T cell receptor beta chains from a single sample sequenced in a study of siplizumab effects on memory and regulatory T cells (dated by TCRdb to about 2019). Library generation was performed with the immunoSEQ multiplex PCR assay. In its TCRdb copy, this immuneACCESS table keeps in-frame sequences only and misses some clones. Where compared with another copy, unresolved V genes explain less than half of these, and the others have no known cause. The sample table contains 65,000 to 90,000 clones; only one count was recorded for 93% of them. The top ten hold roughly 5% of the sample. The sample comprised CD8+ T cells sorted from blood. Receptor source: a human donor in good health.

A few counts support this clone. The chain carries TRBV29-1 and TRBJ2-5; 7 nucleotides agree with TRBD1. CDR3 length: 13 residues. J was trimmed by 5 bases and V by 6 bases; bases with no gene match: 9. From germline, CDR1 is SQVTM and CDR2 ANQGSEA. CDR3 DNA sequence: TGCAGCGTGCCGGGACAGAGGGTTGAGACCCAGTACTTC. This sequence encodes CSVPGQRVETQYF.

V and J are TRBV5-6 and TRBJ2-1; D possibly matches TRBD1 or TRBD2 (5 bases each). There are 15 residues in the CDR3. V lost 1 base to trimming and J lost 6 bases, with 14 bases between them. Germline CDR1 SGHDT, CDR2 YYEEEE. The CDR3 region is CASSLWMGPLNEQFF. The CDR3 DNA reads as TGTGCCAGCAGCTTGTGGATGGGACCCCTCAATGAGCAGTTCTTC.

The DNA of the CDR3 is TGTGCCAGCAGTCCCTCGGGGGGGCCGAATGAGCAGTTCTTC. Its protein is CASSPSGGPNEQFF. The rearrangement links TRBV9 to TRBJ2-1; 8 bases agree with TRBD2. The CDR3 has 14 amino acids. J gave up 7 bases and V 5 bases, and 8 bases lay outside the gene matches. The germline CDR1 and CDR2 sequences are SGDLS and YYNGEE.

Here the CDR3 DNA reads TGTGCCAGCAGCGTCCCCCGACTAGCAACTCCACCCATACCTAATGAGCAGTTCTTC. Its translation: CASSVPRLATPPIPNEQFF. The V and J genes are TRBV9 and TRBJ2-1, with 7 bases that match TRBD2. This CDR3 has 19 amino acids. V gave up 2 bases and J gave up 7 bases; unmatched junction bases: 21. Germline-derived CDR1 and CDR2 are SGDLS and YYNGEE. Full variable domain (rest looked up from reference TRBV9 and TRBJ2-1): DSGVTQTPKHLITATGQRVTLRCSPRSGDLSVYWYQQSLDQGLQFLIQYYNGEERAKGNILERFSAQQFPDLHSELNLSSLELGDSALYFCASSVPRLATPPIPNEQFFGPGTRLTVL.

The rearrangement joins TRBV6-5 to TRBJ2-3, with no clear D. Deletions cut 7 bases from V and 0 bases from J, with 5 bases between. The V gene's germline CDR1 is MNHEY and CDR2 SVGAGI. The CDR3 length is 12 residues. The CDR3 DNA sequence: TGTGCCAGCACCTCAAGCACAGATACGCAGTATTTT. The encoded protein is CASTSSTDTQYF.

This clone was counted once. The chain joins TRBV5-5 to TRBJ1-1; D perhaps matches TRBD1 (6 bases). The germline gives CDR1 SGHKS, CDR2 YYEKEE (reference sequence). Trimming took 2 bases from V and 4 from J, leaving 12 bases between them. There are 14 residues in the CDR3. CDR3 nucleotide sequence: TGTGCCAGCAGCTTCACGGCAGGGGTCACTGAAGCTTTCTTT. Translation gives CASSFTAGVTEAFF.

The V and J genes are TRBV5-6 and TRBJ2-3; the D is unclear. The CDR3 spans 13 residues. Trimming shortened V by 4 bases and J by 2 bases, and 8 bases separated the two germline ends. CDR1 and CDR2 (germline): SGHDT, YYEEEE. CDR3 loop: CASSAGITDTQYF. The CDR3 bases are TGTGCCAGCAGCGCCGGCATCACAGATACGCAGTATTTT.

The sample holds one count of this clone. CDR3 DNA sequence: TGTGCCAGCAGCTTATCCGAGGGGCGTCAAGAGACCCAGTACTTC. This encodes CASSLSEGRQETQYF. The chain combines TRBV7-8 with TRBJ2-5, with D perhaps assigned TRBD1 or TRBD2 (5 bases each). With 2 bases removed from V and 2 bases from J, the gap between germline ends came to 12 bases. The CDR3 length is 15 residues. From germline, CDR1 is SGHVS and CDR2 FQNEAQ.

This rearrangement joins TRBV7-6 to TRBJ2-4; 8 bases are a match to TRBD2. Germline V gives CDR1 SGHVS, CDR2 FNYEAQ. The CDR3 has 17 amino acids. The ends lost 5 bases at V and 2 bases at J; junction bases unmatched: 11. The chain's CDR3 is CASSATGGRGSKNIQYF. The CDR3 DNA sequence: TGTGCCAGCAGCGCAACGGGGGGGCGCGGGTCCAAAAACATTCAGTACTTC.

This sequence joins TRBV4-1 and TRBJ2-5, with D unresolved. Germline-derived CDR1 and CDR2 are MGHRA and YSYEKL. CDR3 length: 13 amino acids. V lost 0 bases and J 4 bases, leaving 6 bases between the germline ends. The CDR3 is CASSQDPIETQYF. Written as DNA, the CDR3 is TGCGCCAGCAGCCAAGACCCGATAGAGACCCAGTACTTC.

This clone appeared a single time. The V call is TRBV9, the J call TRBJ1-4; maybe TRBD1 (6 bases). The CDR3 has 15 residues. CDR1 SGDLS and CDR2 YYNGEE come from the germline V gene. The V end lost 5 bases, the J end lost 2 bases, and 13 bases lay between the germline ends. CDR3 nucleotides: TGTGCCAGCAGTAGGACGGGGGCTACTAATGAAAAACTGTTTTTT. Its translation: CASSRTGATNEKLFF. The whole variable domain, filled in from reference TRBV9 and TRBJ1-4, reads DSGVTQTPKHLITATGQRVTLRCSPRSGDLSVYWYQQSLDQGLQFLIQYYNGEERAKGNILERFSAQQFPDLHSELNLSSLELGDSALYFCASSRTGATNEKLFFGSGTQLSVL.

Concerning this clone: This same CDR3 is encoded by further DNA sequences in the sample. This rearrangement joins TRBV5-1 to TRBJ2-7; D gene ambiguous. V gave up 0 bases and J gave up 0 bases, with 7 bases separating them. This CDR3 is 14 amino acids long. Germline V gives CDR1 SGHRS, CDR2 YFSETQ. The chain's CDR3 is CASSLAGSSYEQYF. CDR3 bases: TGCGCCAGCAGCTTGGCCGGAAGCTCCTACGAGCAGTACTTC.

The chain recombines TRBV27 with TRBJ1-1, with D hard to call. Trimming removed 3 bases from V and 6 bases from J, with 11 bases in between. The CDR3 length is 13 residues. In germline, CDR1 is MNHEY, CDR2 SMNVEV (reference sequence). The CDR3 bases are TGTGCCAGCAGTTTGGCCCGCTTCTCTGAAGCTTTCTTT. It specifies CASSLARFSEAFF.